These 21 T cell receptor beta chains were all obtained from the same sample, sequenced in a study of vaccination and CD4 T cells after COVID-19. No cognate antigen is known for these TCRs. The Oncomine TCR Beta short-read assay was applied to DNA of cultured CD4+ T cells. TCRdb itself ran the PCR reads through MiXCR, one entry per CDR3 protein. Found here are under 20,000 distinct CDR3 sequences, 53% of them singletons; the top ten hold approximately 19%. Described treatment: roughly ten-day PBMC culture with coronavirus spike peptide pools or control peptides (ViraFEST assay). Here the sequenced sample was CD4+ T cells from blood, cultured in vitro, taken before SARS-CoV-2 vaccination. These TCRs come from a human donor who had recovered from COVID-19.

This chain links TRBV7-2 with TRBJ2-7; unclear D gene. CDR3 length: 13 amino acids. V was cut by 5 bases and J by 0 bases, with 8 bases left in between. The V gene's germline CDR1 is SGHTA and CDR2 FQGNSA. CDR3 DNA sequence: TGTGCCAGCAGCCACGGTATCTCCTACGAGCAGTACTTC. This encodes CASSHGISYEQYF.

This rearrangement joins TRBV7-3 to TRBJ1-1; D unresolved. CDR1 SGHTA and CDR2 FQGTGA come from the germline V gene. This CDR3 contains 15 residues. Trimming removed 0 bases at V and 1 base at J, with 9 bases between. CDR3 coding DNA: TGTGCCAGCAGCTTAACGGATCAGAAGAACACTGAAGCTTTCTTT. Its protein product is CASSLTDQKNTEAFF.

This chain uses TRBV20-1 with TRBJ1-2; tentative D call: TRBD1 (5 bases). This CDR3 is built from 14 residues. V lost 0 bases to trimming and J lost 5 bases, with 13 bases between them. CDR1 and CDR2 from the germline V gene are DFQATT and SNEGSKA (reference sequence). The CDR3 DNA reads TGCAGTGCTAGAGAGGCAGGGTTGGGGTATGGCTACACCTTC. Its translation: CSAREAGLGYGYTF.

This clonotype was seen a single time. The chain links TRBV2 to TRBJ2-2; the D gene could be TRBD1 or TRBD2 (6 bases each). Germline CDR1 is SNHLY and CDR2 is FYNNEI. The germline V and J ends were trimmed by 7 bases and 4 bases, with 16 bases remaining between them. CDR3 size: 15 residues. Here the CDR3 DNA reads TGTGCCAGCACCATCCCCCCGGGGGCCACCGGGGAGCTGTTTTTT. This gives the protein CASTIPPGATGELFF.

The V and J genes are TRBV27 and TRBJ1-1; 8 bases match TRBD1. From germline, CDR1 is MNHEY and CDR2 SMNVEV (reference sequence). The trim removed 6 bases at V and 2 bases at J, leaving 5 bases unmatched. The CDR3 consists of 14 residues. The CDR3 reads CASSPDRVNTEAFF. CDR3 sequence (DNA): TGTGCCAGCAGCCCGGACAGGGTCAACACTGAAGCTTTCTTT.

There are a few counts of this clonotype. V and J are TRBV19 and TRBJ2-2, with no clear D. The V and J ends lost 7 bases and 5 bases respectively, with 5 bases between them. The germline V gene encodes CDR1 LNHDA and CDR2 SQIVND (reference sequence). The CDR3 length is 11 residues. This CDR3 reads CASTRTGELFF. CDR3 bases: TGTGCCAGTACTAGGACCGGGGAGCTGTTTTTT.

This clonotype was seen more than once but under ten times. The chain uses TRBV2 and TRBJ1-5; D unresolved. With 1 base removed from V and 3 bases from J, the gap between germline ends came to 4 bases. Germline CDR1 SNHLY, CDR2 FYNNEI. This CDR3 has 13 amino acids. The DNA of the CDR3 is TGTGCCAGCAGTGAAGGGGTCAATCAGCCCCAGCATTTT. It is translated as CASSEGVNQPQHF.

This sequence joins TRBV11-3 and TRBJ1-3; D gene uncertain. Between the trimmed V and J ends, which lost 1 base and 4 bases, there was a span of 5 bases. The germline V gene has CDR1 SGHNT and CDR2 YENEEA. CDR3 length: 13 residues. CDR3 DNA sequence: TGTGCCAGCAGCTTAGGAACCGGAAACACCATATATTTT. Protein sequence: CASSLGTGNTIYF.

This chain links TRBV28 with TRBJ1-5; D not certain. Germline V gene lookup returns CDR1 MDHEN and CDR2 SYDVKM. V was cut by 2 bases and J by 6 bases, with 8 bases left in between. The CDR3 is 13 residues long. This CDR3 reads CASSLDGVQPQHF. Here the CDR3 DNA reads TGTGCCAGCAGTTTAGATGGGGTTCAGCCCCAGCATTTT.

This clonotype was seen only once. CDR3 sequence: CASSRQGEGSNQPQHF. CDR3 sequence (DNA): TGTGCCAGCAGTCGACAGGGGGAAGGGAGCAATCAGCCCCAGCATTTT. The chain links TRBV6-2 or TRBV6-3 to TRBJ1-5, with 9 bases fitting TRBD1. The CDR3 has 16 residues. Germline V gives CDR1 MNHEY, CDR2 SVGEGT. V trimming: 5 bases; J trimming: 1 base; junction bases outside the gene matches: 6.

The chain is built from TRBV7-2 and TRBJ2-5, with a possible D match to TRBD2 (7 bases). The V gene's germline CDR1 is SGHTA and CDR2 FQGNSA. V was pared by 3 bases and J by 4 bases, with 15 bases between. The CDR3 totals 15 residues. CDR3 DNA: TGTGCCAGCAGCTTTTACTCGGGGGGCGGAGAGACCCAGTACTTC. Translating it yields CASSFYSGGGETQYF. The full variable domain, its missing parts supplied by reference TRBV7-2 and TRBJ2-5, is GAGVSQSPSNKVTEKGKDVELRCDPISGHTALYWYRQSLGQGLEFLIYFQGNSAPDKSGLPSDRFSAERTGGSVSTLTIQRTQQEDSAVYLCASSFYSGGGETQYFGPGTRLLVL.

CDR3 in DNA: TGTGCCAGCAGCGTAGCTACAGACACCTACGAGCAGTACTTC. Amino acid sequence: CASSVATDTYEQYF. This rearrangement joins TRBV9 to TRBJ2-7; D unresolved. Trimming took 0 bases from V and 2 from J, leaving 9 bases between them. This CDR3 has 14 amino acids. From germline, CDR1 is SGDLS and CDR2 YYNGEE.

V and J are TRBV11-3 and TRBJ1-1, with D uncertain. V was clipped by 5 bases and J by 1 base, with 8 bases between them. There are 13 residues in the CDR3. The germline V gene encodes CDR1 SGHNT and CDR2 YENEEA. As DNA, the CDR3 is TGTGCCAGCAGCAAAGGACGGAACACTGAAGCTTTCTTT. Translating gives CASSKGRNTEAFF.

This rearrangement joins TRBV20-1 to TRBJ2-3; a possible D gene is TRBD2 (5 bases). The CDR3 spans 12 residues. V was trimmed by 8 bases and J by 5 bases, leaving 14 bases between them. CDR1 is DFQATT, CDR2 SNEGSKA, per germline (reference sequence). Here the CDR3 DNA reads TGCAGTAAGGAGCCACGGGGAGATACGCAGTATTTT. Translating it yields CSKEPRGDTQYF.

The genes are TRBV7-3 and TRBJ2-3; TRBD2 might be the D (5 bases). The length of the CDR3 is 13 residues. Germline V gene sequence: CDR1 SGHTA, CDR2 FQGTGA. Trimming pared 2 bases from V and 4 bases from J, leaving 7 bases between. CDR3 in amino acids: CASSLDYSDTQYF. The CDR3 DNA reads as TGTGCCAGCAGCTTAGACTATTCAGATACGCAGTATTTT.

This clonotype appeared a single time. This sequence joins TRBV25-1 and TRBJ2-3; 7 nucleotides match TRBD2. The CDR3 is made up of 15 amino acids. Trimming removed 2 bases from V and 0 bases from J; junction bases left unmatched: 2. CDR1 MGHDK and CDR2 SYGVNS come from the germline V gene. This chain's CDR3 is CASSELAVSTDTQYF. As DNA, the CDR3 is TGTGCCAGCAGTGAACTAGCGGTTAGCACAGATACGCAGTATTTT.

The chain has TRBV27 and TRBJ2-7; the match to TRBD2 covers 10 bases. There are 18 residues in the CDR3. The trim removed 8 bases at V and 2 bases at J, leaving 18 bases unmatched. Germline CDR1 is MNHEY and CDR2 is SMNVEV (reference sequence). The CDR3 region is CASALGAGRTSGAYEQYF. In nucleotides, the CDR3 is TGTGCCAGCGCTTTGGGAGCAGGGAGGACTAGCGGAGCCTACGAGCAGTACTTC.

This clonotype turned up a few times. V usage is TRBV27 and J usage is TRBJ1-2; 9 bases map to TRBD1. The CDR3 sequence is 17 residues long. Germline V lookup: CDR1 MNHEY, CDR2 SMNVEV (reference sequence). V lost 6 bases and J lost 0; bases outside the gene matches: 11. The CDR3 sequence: CASRYLARDRANYGYTF. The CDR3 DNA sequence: TGTGCCAGCAGATACTTAGCCCGGGACAGGGCTAACTATGGCTACACCTTC.

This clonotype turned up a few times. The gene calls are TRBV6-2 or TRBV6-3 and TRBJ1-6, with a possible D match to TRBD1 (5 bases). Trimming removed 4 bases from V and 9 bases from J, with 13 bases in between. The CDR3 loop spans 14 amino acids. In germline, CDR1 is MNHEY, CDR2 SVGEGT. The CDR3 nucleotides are TGTGCCAGCAGTTCCCTCAGGGAAGGTTCACCCCTCCACTTT. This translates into CASSSLREGSPLHF.

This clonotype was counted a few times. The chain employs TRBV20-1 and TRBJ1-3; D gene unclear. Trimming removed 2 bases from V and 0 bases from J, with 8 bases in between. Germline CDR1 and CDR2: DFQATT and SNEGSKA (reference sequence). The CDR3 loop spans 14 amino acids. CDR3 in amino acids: CSARNGYSGNTIYF. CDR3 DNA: TGCAGTGCTAGAAACGGTTACTCTGGAAACACCATATATTTT.

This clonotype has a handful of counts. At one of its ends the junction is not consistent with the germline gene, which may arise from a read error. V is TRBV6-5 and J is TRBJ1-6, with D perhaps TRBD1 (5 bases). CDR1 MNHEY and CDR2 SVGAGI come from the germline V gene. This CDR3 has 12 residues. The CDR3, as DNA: TGTGCCAGCAGTTACTCGGGACCCCTCGCTGACTTT. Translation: CASSYSGPLADF.